The source of this T cell receptor (beta chain) is a study of cytomegalovirus exposure and HLA in healthy donors. Notes on the study in general: Three CMV-associated chains proved CMV antigen-specific in vitro.

This CDR3 spans 15 amino acids. The V end lost 0 bases, the J end lost 2 bases, and 11 bases lay between the germline ends. Germline lookup yields CDR1 SGHKS and CDR2 YYEKEE (reference sequence). Concerning this clone: As yet, its antigen is unknown.

Profiling relied on immunoSEQ multiplex PCR, and the TCRdb table lists in-frame clones only, not all of them. Of 250,000 to 400,000 clones listed, 88% are singletons. This chain links TRBV5-5 with TRBJ1-2; D unclear. Sequences were obtained from PBMCs. The sequence was obtained from a man younger than 40 in good health and CMV-seronegative. DNA of the CDR3: TGTGCCAGCAGCTTGGATCCGGGTTCGAACTATGGCTACACCTTC. Protein sequence: CASSLDPGSNYGYTF.